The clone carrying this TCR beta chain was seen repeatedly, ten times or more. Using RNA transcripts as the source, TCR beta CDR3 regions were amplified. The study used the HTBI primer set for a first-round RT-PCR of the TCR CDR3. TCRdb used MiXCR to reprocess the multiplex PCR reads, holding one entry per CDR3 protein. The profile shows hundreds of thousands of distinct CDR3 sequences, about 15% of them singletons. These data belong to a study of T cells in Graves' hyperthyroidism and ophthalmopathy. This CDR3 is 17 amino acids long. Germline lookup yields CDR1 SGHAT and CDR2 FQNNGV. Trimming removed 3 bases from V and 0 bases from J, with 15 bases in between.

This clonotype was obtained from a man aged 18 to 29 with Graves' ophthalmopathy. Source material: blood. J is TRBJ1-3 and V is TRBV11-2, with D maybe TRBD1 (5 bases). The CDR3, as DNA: TGTGCCAGCAGCTTGCGTATACAGGCTTTCTCTGGAAACACCATATATTTT. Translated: CASSLRIQAFSGNTIYF.